Listed here are 21 T cell receptor beta chains from one sample, sequenced in a study of T cells in narcolepsy. Profiled with immunoSEQ multiplex PCR; TCRdb holds only in-frame clones, not every one. This table holds roughly 10,000 clones, roughly three quarters found once. Material for sequencing was CD45RA- memory CD8+ T cells from PBMCs. The receptors were sampled from a human donor with narcolepsy.

The chain is built from TRBV11-3 and TRBJ2-5; 7 bases match TRBD1. J gave up 2 bases and V 1 base, and 4 bases lay outside the gene matches. The CDR3 sequence is 15 residues long. From germline, CDR1 is SGHNT and CDR2 YENEEA. This CDR3 reads CASSLVRQGQETQYF. As DNA, the CDR3 is TGTGCCAGCAGCTTAGTGAGACAGGGACAAGAGACCCAGTACTTC.

This clone is classed as medium-sized. V is TRBV4-3 and J is TRBJ2-7; TRBD2 matches 11 bases. This CDR3 spans 17 amino acids. Per germline, CDR1 LGHNA and CDR2 YSLEER. The trim removed 0 bases at V and 2 bases at J, leaving 6 bases unmatched. In nucleotides, the CDR3 is TGCGCCAGCAGCCAAGATCTCTCACTAGCGGGAGCCTACGAGCAGTACTTC. It yields the protein CASSQDLSLAGAYEQYF.

The CDR3 loop reads CASSLWTSQNEQFF. The CDR3 DNA is TGCGCCAGCAGCCTGTGGACTAGTCAGAATGAGCAGTTCTTC. The chain couples TRBV4-3 to TRBJ2-1; 7 bases agree with TRBD2. V was clipped by 4 bases and J by 7 bases; unmatched bases: 7. The CDR3 has 14 amino acids. Germline V gene sequence: CDR1 LGHNA, CDR2 YSLEER.

This clone appeared a single time. V is TRBV9 and J is TRBJ2-7; D unclear. CDR1 and CDR2 from the germline V gene are SGDLS and YYNGEE. The CDR3 sequence is 13 residues long. V lost 4 bases and J 0 bases, leaving 8 bases between the germline ends. The DNA of the CDR3 is TGTGCCAGCAGCCTGTCCTACTCCTACGAGCAGTACTTC. As protein: CASSLSYSYEQYF.

This clone ranks as medium-sized. CDR3 coding DNA: TGTGCCAGCAGTTCCCGGGACAGTCAGCGAAGCTATGGCTACACCTTC. It codes for CASSSRDSQRSYGYTF. The chain joins TRBV27 to TRBJ1-2, with 7 bases matching TRBD1. The J segment lost 4 bases and the V segment lost 4 bases, leaving 12 bases of the junction unmatched. The CDR3 consists of 16 residues. Germline V gives CDR1 MNHEY, CDR2 SMNVEV (reference sequence).

This chain uses TRBV6-5 with TRBJ2-3; D is unclear. Germline loops: CDR1 MNHEY, CDR2 SVGAGI. V was pared by 2 bases and J by 7 bases, with 7 bases between. The CDR3 runs to 12 residues. The CDR3 here is CASSYGENTQYF. The CDR3 nucleotides read TGTGCCAGCAGTTACGGAGAGAATACGCAGTATTTT.

The chain is built from TRBV23-1 and TRBJ2-3, with D maybe TRBD2 (6 bases). TRBV23-1 is labeled an ORF, and its function is uncertain. V lost 2 bases and J lost 1, with 22 bases in between. This CDR3 region has 19 residues. Here the CDR3 reads CASSQKRVIRETGTDTQYF. The CDR3 DNA follows: TGCGCCAGCAGTCAAAAGCGGGTGATCAGGGAGACAGGCACAGATACGCAGTATTTT.

In its sample, this clone was seen a few times. The chain combines TRBV29-1 with TRBJ1-2; no clear D gene. Looked up from germline, CDR1 is SQVTM and CDR2 is ANQGSEA. V shed 4 bases and J shed 4 bases, with 10 bases lying between them. The CDR3 loop spans 12 amino acids. CDR3 loop: CSVGDTSYGYTF. In nucleotides, the CDR3 is TGCAGCGTTGGTGACACCTCCTATGGCTACACCTTC.

The CDR3 sequence: CASSQRLAGFYNEQFF. For the CDR3, the DNA is TGTGCCAGCAGCCAAAGACTAGCGGGATTTTACAATGAGCAGTTCTTC. V and J are TRBV11-2 and TRBJ2-1; 11 bases align to TRBD2. The CDR3 spans 16 residues. Trimming took 5 bases from V and 4 from J; bases not matched to a gene: 7. CDR1 is SGHAT, CDR2 FQNNGV, per germline.

This chain uses TRBV30 with TRBJ2-1; 8 bases fit TRBD1. This CDR3 has 16 residues. CDR1 and CDR2 from the germline V gene are GTSNPN and SVGIG (reference sequence). V shed 3 bases, J shed 3 bases, and the junction held 10 bases outside the gene matches. CDR3: CAWSGTGISGYNEQFF. The CDR3 coding sequence is TGTGCCTGGAGCGGGACAGGAATTTCGGGCTACAATGAGCAGTTCTTC.

This clone was observed a handful of times. The V call is TRBV7-9, the J call TRBJ1-6; weak D call: TRBD1 (5 bases). V was clipped by 1 base and J by 7 bases, with 11 bases between them. This CDR3 contains 15 residues. Germline-derived CDR1 and CDR2 are SEHNR and FQNEAQ (reference sequence). CDR3 DNA sequence: TGTGCCAGCAGCTTAGAAACAGGTGTCAATTCACCCCTCCACTTT. It translates to CASSLETGVNSPLHF.

The chain carries TRBV10-3 and TRBJ1-1, with a possible D match to TRBD1 (6 bases). V lost 3 bases and J lost 5, with 10 bases in between. This CDR3 comprises 13 residues. Per the germline V gene, CDR1 is ENHRY and CDR2 is SYGVKD. CDR3 in DNA: TGTGCCATCAGTGAAGGGGGTGTGACTGAAGCTTTCTTT. This encodes CAISEGGVTEAFF.

This clone was observed a few times. The chain is built from TRBV2 and TRBJ1-4; D may be TRBD1 (5 bases). Germline V gene data show CDR1 as SNHLY and CDR2 as FYNNEI. The V end was cut by 2 bases, the J end by 2 bases, with 9 bases between. The CDR3 runs to 15 residues. The CDR3 DNA is TGTGCCAGCAGTGAATTCAGGGAGACTAATGAAAAACTGTTTTTT. It codes for CASSEFRETNEKLFF.

This chain links TRBV4-3 with TRBJ2-7, with D tentatively TRBD1 (5 bases). Trimming pared 4 bases from V and 3 bases from J, leaving 13 bases between. The germline V gene encodes CDR1 LGHNA and CDR2 YSLEER. The CDR3 totals 14 residues. The CDR3 region is CASSPSRQHYEQYF. The DNA for the CDR3 is TGCGCCAGCAGCCCATCCAGACAGCACTACGAGCAGTACTTC.

CDR3 sequence reads: CASSLDGIGDQPQHF. The CDR3 region has the DNA TGTGCCAGCAGCTTGGATGGAATAGGTGATCAGCCCCAGCATTTT. The V gene is TRBV5-6, the J gene TRBJ1-5; D is unresolved. CDR1 SGHDT and CDR2 YYEEEE come from the germline V gene. Between the trimmed V and J ends, which lost 0 bases and 5 bases, there was a span of 12 bases. This CDR3 contains 15 residues.

The chain is built from TRBV7-9 and TRBJ2-1; 7 nucleotides match TRBD1. J gave up 0 bases and V 1 base, and 0 bases lay outside the gene matches. This CDR3 region has 15 residues. CDR1 and CDR2 (germline): SEHNR, FQNEAQ (reference sequence). CDR3 coding DNA: TGTGCCAGCAGCTTAGGGACAGGCTCCTACAATGAGCAGTTCTTC. This translates into CASSLGTGSYNEQFF. Drawing the rest from reference TRBV7-9 and TRBJ2-1, the complete variable domain is DTGVSQNPRHKITKRGQNVTFRCDPISEHNRLYWYRQTLGQGPEFLTYFQNEAQLEKSRLLSDRFSAERPKGSFSTLEIQRTEQGDSAMYLCASSLGTGSYNEQFFGPGTRLTVL.

J is TRBJ2-3 and V is TRBV7-9; TRBD1 might be the D (6 bases). V was trimmed by 3 bases and J by 0 bases, leaving 19 bases between them. The CDR3 length is 18 residues. Looked up from germline, CDR1 is SEHNR and CDR2 is FQNEAQ (reference sequence). The CDR3 DNA sequence: TGTGCCAGCAGCTTGACCGTATTTGGACAGTCTAGCACAGATACGCAGTATTTT. Translation gives CASSLTVFGQSSTDTQYF. The variable domain in full, with the rest retrieved from reference TRBV7-9 and TRBJ2-3, is DTGVSQNPRHKITKRGQNVTFRCDPISEHNRLYWYRQTLGQGPEFLTYFQNEAQLEKSRLLSDRFSAERPKGSFSTLEIQRTEQGDSAMYLCASSLTVFGQSSTDTQYFGPGTRLTVL.

This clone was seen more than once but under ten times. V and J are TRBV9 and TRBJ2-1; 7 bases fit TRBD2. Germline trimming cut 0 bases from V and 0 bases from J; bases unmatched to any gene: 12. Germline V gene lookup returns CDR1 SGDLS and CDR2 YYNGEE. The CDR3 length is 19 residues. CDR3 residues: CASSVGGASGASSYNEQFF. The CDR3 DNA reads TGTGCCAGCAGCGTAGGAGGGGCTAGCGGAGCGAGCTCCTACAATGAGCAGTTCTTC. Full variable domain (missing parts from reference TRBV9 and TRBJ2-1): DSGVTQTPKHLITATGQRVTLRCSPRSGDLSVYWYQQSLDQGLQFLIQYYNGEERAKGNILERFSAQQFPDLHSELNLSSLELGDSALYFCASSVGGASGASSYNEQFFGPGTRLTVL.

This clone was picked up one time. The V call is TRBV10-3, the J call TRBJ2-6; TRBD2 might be the D (6 bases). This CDR3 spans 16 amino acids. With 4 bases removed from V and 3 bases from J, the gap between germline ends came to 13 bases. CDR1 ENHRY and CDR2 SYGVKD come from the germline V gene. The CDR3, as DNA: TGTGCCATCAGTGGATTCATGGGGGGTGGGGCCAACGTCCTGACTTTC. It codes for CAISGFMGGGANVLTF.

On this clone itself: Other DNA sequences within the sample encode an identical CDR3. The chain couples TRBV9 to TRBJ2-7, with D perhaps TRBD2 (5 bases). V was pared by 0 bases and J by 2 bases, with 6 bases between. This CDR3 has 13 amino acids. CDR1 SGDLS and CDR2 YYNGEE come from the germline V gene. In nucleotides, the CDR3 is TGTGCCAGCAGCGTAGGGGAGACCTACGAGCAGTACTTC. This sequence encodes CASSVGETYEQYF.

The rearrangement joins TRBV14 to TRBJ2-1; perhaps TRBD2 as D (6 bases). The length of the CDR3 is 19 residues. Germline V gene data show CDR1 as SGHDN and CDR2 as FVKESK. V was pared by 2 bases and J by 3 bases, with 23 bases between. The CDR3 protein is CASSQSGVLRGTSYNEQFF. Here the CDR3 DNA reads TGTGCCAGCAGCCAATCGGGGGTCTTGCGGGGCACCAGCTACAATGAGCAGTTCTTC.